These 16 T cell receptor beta chains were sequenced from one sample in a study of blood T cell repertoires in COVID-19. Some clones are missing from TCRdb's copy, which holds only in-frame ones; the method was immunoSEQ multiplex PCR. The data contain under 200,000 clones, more than 65% of them singletons. The sequencing input was PBMCs or T cells enriched from blood (not recorded which). Every receptor here comes from a man aged 50 to 59 who had recovered from COVID-19.

The chain has TRBV10-3 and TRBJ2-7; D gene ambiguous. Germline V CDR1 and CDR2: ENHRY, SYGVKD. CDR3 length: 12 residues. The V end lost 7 bases, the J end lost 1 base, and 8 bases lay between the germline ends. CDR3 nucleotide sequence: TGTGCCATCACCACGAGTTCCTACGAGCAGTACTTC. Its protein is CAITTSSYEQYF.

The V call is TRBV30, the J call TRBJ1-2, with D tentatively TRBD1 (5 bases). Germline V gene lookup returns CDR1 GTSNPN and CDR2 SVGIG (reference sequence). The CDR3 extends over 14 amino acids. V shed 4 bases and J shed 8 bases, with 20 bases lying between them. In DNA, the CDR3 is TGTGCCTGGACTCCCCGGCGGGGGATTAACGGCTACACCTTC. Amino acids: CAWTPRRGINGYTF.

This CDR3 is CASSRPGDRTMNTEAFF. CDR3 DNA sequence: TGTGCCAGTAGTAGGCCGGGGGACCGCACCATGAACACTGAAGCTTTCTTT. The V and J genes are TRBV19 and TRBJ1-1; D is perhaps TRBD1 (5 bases). V dropped 4 bases and J dropped 0 bases, with 18 bases sitting between them. This CDR3 has 17 amino acids. Germline V CDR1 and CDR2: LNHDA, SQIVND (reference sequence).

The V call is TRBV10-3, the J call TRBJ1-1, with D unclear. The CDR3 has 13 residues. Germline V gene data show CDR1 as ENHRY and CDR2 as SYGVKD. Trimming took 6 bases from V and 4 from J, leaving 12 bases between them. In DNA form, the CDR3 reads TGTGCCATCAGGGGTGAGGGTGGCACTGAAGCTTTCTTT. It encodes CAIRGEGGTEAFF.

This clone was counted ten times or more. This CDR3 is also generated by other DNA sequences in the sample. The chain employs TRBV4-1 and TRBJ2-2, with 14 bases fitting TRBD2. Trimming removed 1 base from V and 4 bases from J; junction bases left unmatched: 5. The CDR3 is made up of 18 amino acids. Germline V lookup: CDR1 MGHRA, CDR2 YSYEKL. CDR3 residues: CASSQGGLAGVGTGELFF. CDR3 nucleotide sequence: TGCGCCAGCAGCCAAGGGGGACTAGCGGGAGTAGGCACCGGGGAGCTGTTTTTT.

The rearrangement joins TRBV6-1 to TRBJ2-5; 9 bases agree with TRBD1. V lost 2 bases to trimming and J lost 2 bases; unmatched junction nucleotides: 6. Germline CDR1 and CDR2: MNHNS and SASEGT. The CDR3 covers 16 residues. The CDR3 DNA follows: TGTGCCAGCAGTGAACGTCCGGACAGGGGACAAGAGACCCAGTACTTC. Translation gives CASSERPDRGQETQYF.

The V call is TRBV2, the J call TRBJ1-4; TRBD1 matches 7 bases. Germline CDR1 reads SNHLY; CDR2 reads FYNNEI. CDR3 length: 17 amino acids. Losses at the gene ends were 8 bases for V and 0 bases for J; bases not matched to a gene: 12. The CDR3 spells CASRPGTVIATNEKLFF. Written as DNA, the CDR3 is TGTGCCAGCCGCCCAGGGACAGTGATTGCAACTAATGAAAAACTGTTTTTT. The full variable domain, rest sourced from reference TRBV2 and TRBJ1-4, is EPEVTQTPSHQVTQMGQEVILRCVPISNHLYFYWYRQILGQKVEFLVSFYNNEISEKSEIFDDQFSVERPDGSNFTLKIRSTKLEDSAMYFCASRPGTVIATNEKLFFGSGTQLSVL.

This clone showed up just once. The CDR3 DNA sequence: TGTGCCAGCAGTTCCCAGTATGAGCAGTTCTTC. It translates to CASSSQYEQFF. The chain couples TRBV12-3 or TRBV12-4 to TRBJ2-1; D unclear. With 4 bases removed from V and 8 bases from J, the gap between germline ends came to 6 bases. CDR3 length: 11 amino acids.

The chain employs TRBV3-1 (or the pseudogene TRBV3-2) and TRBJ2-7; 7 nucleotides agree with TRBD2. Unmatched junction bases numbered 9, after V lost 4 bases and J lost 6 bases. The CDR3 is 14 amino acids. Germline CDR1 LGHDT, CDR2 YNNKEL (reference sequence). The DNA of the CDR3 is TGTGCCAGCAGCCGGGGGGGAGGAACCTCCGAGCAGTACTTC. Protein: CASSRGGGTSEQYF.

The rearrangement uses TRBV4-1 and TRBJ2-7; D is possibly TRBD1 (5 bases). Germline V gene data show CDR1 as MGHRA and CDR2 as YSYEKL. Trimming stripped 0 bases from V and 5 bases from J, with 11 bases between. The CDR3 runs 14 residues. CDR3 in DNA: TGCGCCAGCAGCCAAGAAGGGGTGAACCACGAGCAGTACTTC. Translating gives CASSQEGVNHEQYF.

The chain recombines TRBV10-3 with TRBJ2-2; 10 bases agree with TRBD1. CDR1 is ENHRY, CDR2 SYGVKD, per germline. There are 19 residues in the CDR3. J lost 6 bases, V lost 7 bases, and 20 bases had no gene match. CDR3 region: CAIKDNIRPGTGDPGELFF. CDR3 DNA sequence: TGTGCCATCAAAGATAACATACGGCCCGGGACAGGGGATCCCGGGGAGCTGTTTTTT.

This clone was found once. This chain joins TRBV7-9 and TRBJ2-1; D may be TRBD2 (6 bases). The CDR3 consists of 16 residues. Trimming stripped 5 bases from V and 2 bases from J, with 16 bases between. Germline V CDR1 and CDR2: SEHNR, FQNEAQ (reference sequence). The chain's CDR3 is CASSPWGGVAYNEQFF. Here the CDR3 DNA reads TGTGCCAGCAGCCCCTGGGGCGGGGTGGCCTACAATGAGCAGTTCTTC.

The chain carries TRBV4-2 and TRBJ2-7; TRBD2 matches 9 bases. Trimming took 4 bases from V and 0 from J; bases not matched to a gene: 7. The CDR3 runs 16 residues. CDR1 is LGHNA and CDR2 is YNFKEQ in the germline V gene. Here the CDR3 DNA reads TGTGCCAGCAGCCCGCGAGCGGGGGGCCTCTCCTACGAGCAGTACTTC. It yields the protein CASSPRAGGLSYEQYF.

Comment on this clone: The same CDR3 is also encoded by other DNA sequences in this sample. The chain recombines TRBV4-1 with TRBJ2-7, with unresolved D. Germline lookup yields CDR1 MGHRA and CDR2 YSYEKL. V lost 0 bases and J lost 6, with 15 bases in between. This CDR3 region has 15 residues. The CDR3 coding sequence is TGCGCCAGCAGCCAAGATTCGGGTGCGTCGGGCGAGCAGTACTTC. Encoded protein: CASSQDSGASGEQYF.

This clone was picked up one time. This sequence joins TRBV29-1 and TRBJ1-5; weak D call: TRBD1 (5 bases). The CDR3 has 14 residues. CDR1 and CDR2 (germline): SQVTM, ANQGSEA. The V gene lost 6 bases and the J gene lost 1 base, with 13 bases spanning the gap. The chain's CDR3 is CSVSQGSSNQPQHF. For the CDR3, the DNA is TGCAGCGTCTCCCAGGGTTCCAGCAATCAGCCCCAGCATTTT.

V and J are TRBV30 and TRBJ1-2, with 8 bases matching TRBD1. Germline V lookup: CDR1 GTSNPN, CDR2 SVGIG (reference sequence). The CDR3 loop spans 13 amino acids. The J segment lost 7 bases and the V segment lost 1 base, leaving 5 bases of the junction unmatched. This chain's CDR3 is CAWSADRESGYTF. In nucleotides, the CDR3 is TGTGCCTGGAGTGCGGACAGGGAAAGTGGCTACACCTTC.